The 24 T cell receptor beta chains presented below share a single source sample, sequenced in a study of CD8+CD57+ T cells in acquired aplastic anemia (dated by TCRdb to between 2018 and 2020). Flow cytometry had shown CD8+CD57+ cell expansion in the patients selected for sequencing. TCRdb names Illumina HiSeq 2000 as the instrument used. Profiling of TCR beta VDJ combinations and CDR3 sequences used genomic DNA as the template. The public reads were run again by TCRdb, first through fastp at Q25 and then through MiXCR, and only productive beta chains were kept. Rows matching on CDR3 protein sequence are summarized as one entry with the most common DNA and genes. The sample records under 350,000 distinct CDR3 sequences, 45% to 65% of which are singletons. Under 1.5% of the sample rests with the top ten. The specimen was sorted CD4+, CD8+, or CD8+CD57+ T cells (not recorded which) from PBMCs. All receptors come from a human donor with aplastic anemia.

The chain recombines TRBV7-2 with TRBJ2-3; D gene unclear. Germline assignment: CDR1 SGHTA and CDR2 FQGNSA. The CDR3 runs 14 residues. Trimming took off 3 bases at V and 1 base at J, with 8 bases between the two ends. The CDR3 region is CASSFLRGTDTQYF. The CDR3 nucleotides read TGTGCCAGCAGCTTCTTACGGGGCACAGATACGCAGTATTTT.

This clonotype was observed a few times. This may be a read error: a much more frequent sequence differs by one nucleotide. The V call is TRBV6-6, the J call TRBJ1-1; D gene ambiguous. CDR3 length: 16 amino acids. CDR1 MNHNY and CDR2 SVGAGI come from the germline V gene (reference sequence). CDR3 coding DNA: TGTGCCGGCAGTTACTCGACCGGGAGGTTGGACACTGAAGCTTTCTTT. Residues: CAGSYSTGRLDTEAFF.

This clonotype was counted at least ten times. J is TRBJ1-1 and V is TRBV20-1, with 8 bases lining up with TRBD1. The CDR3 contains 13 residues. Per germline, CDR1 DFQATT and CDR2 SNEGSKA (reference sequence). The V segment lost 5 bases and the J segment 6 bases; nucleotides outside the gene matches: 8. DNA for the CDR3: TGCAGTGCTGGACAGGGCTTAGACGCTGAAGCTTTCTTT. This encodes CSAGQGLDAEAFF.

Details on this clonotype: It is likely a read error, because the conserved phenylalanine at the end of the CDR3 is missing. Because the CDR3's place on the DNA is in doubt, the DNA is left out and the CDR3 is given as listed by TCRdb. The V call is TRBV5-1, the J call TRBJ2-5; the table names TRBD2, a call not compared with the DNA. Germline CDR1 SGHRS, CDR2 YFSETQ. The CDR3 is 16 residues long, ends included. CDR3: CASSPGGRDYGYTFGS.

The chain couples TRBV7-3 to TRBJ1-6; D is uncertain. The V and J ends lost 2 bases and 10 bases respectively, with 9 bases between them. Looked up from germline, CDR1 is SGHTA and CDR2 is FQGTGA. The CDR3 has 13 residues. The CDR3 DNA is TGTGCCAGCAGCTTATGGGAGGCATCACCCCTCCACTTT. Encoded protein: CASSLWEASPLHF.

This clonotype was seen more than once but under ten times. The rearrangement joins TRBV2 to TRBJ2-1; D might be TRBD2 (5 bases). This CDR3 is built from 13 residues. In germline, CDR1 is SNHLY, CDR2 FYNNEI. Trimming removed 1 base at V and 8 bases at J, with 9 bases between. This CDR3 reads CASSEGVRDEQFF. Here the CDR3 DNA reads TGTGCCAGCAGTGAAGGGGTGAGGGATGAGCAGTTCTTC.

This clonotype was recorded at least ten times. CDR3 nucleotides: TGCAGTGCCCCGGGACTAGCGGGCAACGAGCAGTACTTC. This sequence encodes CSAPGLAGNEQYF. This rearrangement joins TRBV20-1 to TRBJ2-7; 12 nucleotides agree with TRBD2. Trimming removed 6 bases from V and 5 bases from J; junction bases left unmatched: 5. From germline, CDR1 is DFQATT and CDR2 SNEGSKA (reference sequence). The CDR3 consists of 13 residues.

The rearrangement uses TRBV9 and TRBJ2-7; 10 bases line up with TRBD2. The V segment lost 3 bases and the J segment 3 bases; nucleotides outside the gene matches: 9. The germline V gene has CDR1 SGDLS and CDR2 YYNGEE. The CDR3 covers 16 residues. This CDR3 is CASSAMGGTSDYEQYF. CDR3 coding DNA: TGTGCCAGCAGCGCCATGGGCGGGACTAGCGACTACGAGCAGTACTTC.

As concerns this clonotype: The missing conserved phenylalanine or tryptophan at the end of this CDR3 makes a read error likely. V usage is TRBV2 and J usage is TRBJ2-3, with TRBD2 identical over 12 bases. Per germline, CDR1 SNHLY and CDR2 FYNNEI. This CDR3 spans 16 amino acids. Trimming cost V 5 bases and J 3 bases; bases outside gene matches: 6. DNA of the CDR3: TGTGCCAGCAGTACAAGGACTAGCGGGATAACAGATACGCAGTATCTT. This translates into CASSTRTSGITDTQYL.

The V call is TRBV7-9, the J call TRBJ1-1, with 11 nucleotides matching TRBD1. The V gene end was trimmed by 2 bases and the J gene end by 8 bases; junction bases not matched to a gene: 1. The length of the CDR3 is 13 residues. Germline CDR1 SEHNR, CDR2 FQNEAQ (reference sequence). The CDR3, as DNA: TGTGCCAGCAGCTTATGGGACAGGGGGGAAGCTTTCTTT. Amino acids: CASSLWDRGEAFF.

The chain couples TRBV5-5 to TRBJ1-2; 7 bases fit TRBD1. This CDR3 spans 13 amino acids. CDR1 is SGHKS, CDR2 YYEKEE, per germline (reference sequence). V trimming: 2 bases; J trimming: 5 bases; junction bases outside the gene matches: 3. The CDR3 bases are TGTGCCAGCAGCTTAATACAGGGGTATGGCTACACCTTC. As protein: CASSLIQGYGYTF.

The CDR3 DNA reads TGTGCCAGCAGCTTAACGTTAGACAGGGAAGATACGCAGTATTTT. Translating it yields CASSLTLDREDTQYF. The rearrangement links TRBV7-9 to TRBJ2-3; TRBD1 matches at 7 bases. Looked up from germline, CDR1 is SEHNR and CDR2 is FQNEAQ (reference sequence). There are 15 residues in the CDR3. Losses at the gene ends were 2 bases for V and 5 bases for J; bases not matched to a gene: 7. Looking up the rest from reference TRBV7-9 and TRBJ2-3 gives the full variable domain: DTGVSQNPRHKITKRGQNVTFRCDPISEHNRLYWYRQTLGQGPEFLTYFQNEAQLEKSRLLSDRFSAERPKGSFSTLEIQRTEQGDSAMYLCASSLTLDREDTQYFGPGTRLTVL.

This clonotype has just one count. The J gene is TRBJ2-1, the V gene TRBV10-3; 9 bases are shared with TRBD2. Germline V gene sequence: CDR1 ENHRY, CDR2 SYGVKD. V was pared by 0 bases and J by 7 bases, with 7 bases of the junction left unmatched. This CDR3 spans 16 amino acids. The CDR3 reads CAISESGGGAVNEQFF. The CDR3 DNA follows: TGTGCCATCAGTGAGTCTGGCGGGGGGGCCGTGAATGAGCAGTTCTTC.

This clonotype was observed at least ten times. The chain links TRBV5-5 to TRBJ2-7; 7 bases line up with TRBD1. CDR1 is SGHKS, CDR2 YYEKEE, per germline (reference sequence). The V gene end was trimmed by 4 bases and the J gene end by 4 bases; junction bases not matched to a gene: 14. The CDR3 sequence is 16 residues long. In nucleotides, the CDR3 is TGTGCCAGCAGCATCGCACCTACGACAGGGCGGTACGAGCAGTACTTC. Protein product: CASSIAPTTGRYEQYF. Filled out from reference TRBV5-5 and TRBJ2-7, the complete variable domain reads DAGVTQSPTHLIKTRGQQVTLRCSPISGHKSVSWYQQVLGQGPQFIFQYYEKEERGRGNFPDRFSARQFPNYSSELNVNALLLGDSALYLCASSIAPTTGRYEQYFGPGTRLTVT.

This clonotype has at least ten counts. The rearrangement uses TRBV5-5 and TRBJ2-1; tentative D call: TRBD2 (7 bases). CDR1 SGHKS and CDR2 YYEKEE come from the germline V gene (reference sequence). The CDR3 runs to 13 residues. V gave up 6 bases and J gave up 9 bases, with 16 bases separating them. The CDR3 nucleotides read TGTGCCAGCACCCTGCAGGGGAGGGCTGAGCAGTTCTTC. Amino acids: CASTLQGRAEQFF.

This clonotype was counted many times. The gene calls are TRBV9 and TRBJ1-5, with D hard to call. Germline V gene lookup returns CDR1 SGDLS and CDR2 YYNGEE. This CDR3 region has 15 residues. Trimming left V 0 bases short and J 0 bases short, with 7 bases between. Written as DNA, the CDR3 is TGTGCCAGCAGCGTAGATGGGTATAGCAATCAGCCCCAGCATTTT. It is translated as CASSVDGYSNQPQHF.

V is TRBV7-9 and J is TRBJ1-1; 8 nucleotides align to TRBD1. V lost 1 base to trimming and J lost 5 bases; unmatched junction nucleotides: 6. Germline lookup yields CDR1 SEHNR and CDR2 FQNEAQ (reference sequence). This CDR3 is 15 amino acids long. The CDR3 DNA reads TGTGCCAGCAGCTTAGGAGCAGGGGGCGTTACTGAAGCTTTCTTT. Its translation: CASSLGAGGVTEAFF.

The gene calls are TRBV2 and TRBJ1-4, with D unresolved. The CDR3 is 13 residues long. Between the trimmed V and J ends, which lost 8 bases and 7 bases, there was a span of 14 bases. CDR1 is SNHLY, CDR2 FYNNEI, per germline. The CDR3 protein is CASLVEGSEKLFF. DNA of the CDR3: TGTGCCAGCCTCGTTGAGGGTAGTGAAAAACTGTTTTTT.

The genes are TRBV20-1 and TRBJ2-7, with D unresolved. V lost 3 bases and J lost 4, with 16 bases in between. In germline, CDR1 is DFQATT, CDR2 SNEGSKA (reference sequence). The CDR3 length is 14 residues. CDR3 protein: CSASLPNSSYEQYF. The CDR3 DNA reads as TGCAGTGCTAGTTTGCCTAACAGCTCGTACGAGCAGTACTTC.

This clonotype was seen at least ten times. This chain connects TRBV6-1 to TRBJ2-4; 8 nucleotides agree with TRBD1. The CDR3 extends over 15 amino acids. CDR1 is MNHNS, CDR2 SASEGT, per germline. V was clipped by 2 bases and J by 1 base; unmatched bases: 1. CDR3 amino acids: CASSEPGGAKNIQYF. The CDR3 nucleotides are TGTGCCAGCAGTGAACCAGGGGGCGCCAAAAACATTCAGTACTTC.

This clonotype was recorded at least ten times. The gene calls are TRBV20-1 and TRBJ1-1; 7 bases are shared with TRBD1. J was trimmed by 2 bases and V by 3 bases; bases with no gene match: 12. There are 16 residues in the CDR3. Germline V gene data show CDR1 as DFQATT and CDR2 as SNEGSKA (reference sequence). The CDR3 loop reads CSASSRGLGLNTEAFF. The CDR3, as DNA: TGCAGTGCTAGTAGTAGGGGGCTCGGTCTTAACACTGAAGCTTTCTTT.

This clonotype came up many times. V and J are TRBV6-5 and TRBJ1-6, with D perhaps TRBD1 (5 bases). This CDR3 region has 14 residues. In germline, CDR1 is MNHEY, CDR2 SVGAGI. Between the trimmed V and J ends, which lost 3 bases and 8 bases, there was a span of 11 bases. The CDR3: CASSYRARDSPLHF. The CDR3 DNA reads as TGTGCCAGCAGTTATAGGGCCAGGGATTCACCCCTCCACTTT.

The CDR3 loop reads CSVLAGLESEQYF. CDR3 in DNA: TGCAGTGTATTGGCTGGACTAGAGAGCGAGCAGTACTTC. V gene TRBV20-1 combines with J gene TRBJ2-7, with 7 nucleotides matching TRBD2. J was trimmed by 6 bases and V by 7 bases; bases with no gene match: 12. The V gene's germline CDR1 is DFQATT and CDR2 SNEGSKA (reference sequence). This CDR3 region has 13 residues.

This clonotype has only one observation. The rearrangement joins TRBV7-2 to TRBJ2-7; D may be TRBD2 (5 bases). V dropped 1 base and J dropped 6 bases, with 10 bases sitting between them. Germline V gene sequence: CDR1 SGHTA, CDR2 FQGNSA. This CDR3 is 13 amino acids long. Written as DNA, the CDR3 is TGTGCCAGCAGCTTAGTGGAGGATGGCGAGCAGTACTTC. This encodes CASSLVEDGEQYF.